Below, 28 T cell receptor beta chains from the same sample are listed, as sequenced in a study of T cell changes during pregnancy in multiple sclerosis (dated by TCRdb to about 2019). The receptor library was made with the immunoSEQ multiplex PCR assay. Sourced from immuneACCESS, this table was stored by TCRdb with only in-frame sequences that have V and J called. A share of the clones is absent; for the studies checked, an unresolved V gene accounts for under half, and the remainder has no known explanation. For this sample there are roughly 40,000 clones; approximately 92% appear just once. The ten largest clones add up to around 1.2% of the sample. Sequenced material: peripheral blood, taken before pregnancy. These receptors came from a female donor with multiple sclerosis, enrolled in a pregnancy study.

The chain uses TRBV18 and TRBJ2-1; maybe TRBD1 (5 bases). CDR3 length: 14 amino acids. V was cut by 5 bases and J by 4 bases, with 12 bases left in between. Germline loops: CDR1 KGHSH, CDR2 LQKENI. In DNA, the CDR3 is TGTGCCAGCTCAGCAAAACAGGAGTACAATGAGCAGTTCTTC. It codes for CASSAKQEYNEQFF.

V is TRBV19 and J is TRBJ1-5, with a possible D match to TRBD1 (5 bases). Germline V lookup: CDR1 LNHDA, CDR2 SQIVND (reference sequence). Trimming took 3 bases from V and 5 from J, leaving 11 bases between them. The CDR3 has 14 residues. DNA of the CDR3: TGTGCCAGTAGTATTATCAGGGTCGATCAGCCCCAGCATTTT. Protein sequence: CASSIIRVDQPQHF.

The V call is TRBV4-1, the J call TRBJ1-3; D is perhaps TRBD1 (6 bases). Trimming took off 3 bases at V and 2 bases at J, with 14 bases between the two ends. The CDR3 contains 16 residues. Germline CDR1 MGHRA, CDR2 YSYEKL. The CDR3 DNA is TGCGCCAGCAGCCAGGGACTGGGGGGGCCTGGAAACACCATATATTTT. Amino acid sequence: CASSQGLGGPGNTIYF.

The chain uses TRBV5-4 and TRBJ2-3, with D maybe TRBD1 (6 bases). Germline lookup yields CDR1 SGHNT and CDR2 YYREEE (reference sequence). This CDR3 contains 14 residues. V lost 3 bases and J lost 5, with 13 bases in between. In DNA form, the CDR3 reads TGTGCCAGCAGCTACCAGGGGTCAGAAGATACGCAGTATTTT. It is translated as CASSYQGSEDTQYF. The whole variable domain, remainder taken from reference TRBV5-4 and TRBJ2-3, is ETGVTQSPTHLIKTRGQQVTLRCSSQSGHNTVSWYQQALGQGPQFIFQYYREEENGRGNFPPRFSGLQFPNYSSELNVNALELDDSALYLCASSYQGSEDTQYFGPGTRLTVL.

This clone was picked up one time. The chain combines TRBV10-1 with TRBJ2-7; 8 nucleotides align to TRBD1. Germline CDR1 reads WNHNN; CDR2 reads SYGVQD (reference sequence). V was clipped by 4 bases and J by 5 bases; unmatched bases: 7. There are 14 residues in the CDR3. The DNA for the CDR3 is TGCGCCAGCAGTGCGTCCCGGGACAGGAACGAGCAGTACTTC. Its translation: CASSASRDRNEQYF.

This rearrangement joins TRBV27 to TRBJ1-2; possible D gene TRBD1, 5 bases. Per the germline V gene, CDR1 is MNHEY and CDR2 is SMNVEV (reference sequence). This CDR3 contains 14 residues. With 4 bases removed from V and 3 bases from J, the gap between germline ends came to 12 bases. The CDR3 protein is CASSSIQGDYGYTF. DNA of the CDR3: TGTGCCAGCAGTTCCATTCAGGGTGACTATGGCTACACCTTC.

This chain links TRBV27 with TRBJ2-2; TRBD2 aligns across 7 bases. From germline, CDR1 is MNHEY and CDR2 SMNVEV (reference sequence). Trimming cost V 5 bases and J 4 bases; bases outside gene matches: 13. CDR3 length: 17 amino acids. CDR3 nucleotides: TGTGCCAGCAGTCCGCGGGGAGGGAGCGGCCGCACCGGGGAGCTGTTTTTT. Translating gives CASSPRGGSGRTGELFF.

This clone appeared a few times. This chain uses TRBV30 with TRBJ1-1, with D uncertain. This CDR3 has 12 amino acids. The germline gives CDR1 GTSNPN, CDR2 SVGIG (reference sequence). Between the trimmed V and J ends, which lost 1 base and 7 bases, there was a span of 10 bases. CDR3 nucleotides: TGTGCCTGGAGTGGCAGGCTCTATGAAGCTTTCTTT. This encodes CAWSGRLYEAFF.

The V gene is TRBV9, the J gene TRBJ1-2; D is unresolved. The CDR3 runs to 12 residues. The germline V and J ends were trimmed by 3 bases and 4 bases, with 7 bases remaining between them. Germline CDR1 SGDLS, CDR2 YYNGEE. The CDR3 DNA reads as TGTGCCAGCAGCGGGCCAGGCTATGGCTACACCTTC. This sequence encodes CASSGPGYGYTF. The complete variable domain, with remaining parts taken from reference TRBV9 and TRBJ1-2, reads DSGVTQTPKHLITATGQRVTLRCSPRSGDLSVYWYQQSLDQGLQFLIQYYNGEERAKGNILERFSAQQFPDLHSELNLSSLELGDSALYFCASSGPGYGYTFGSGTRLTVV.

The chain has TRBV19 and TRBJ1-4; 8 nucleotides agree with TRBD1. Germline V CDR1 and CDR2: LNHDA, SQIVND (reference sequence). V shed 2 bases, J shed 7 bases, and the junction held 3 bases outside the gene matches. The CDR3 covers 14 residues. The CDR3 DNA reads TGTGCCAGTAGTATAACAGGGGGGCGTGAAAAACTGTTTTTT. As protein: CASSITGGREKLFF.

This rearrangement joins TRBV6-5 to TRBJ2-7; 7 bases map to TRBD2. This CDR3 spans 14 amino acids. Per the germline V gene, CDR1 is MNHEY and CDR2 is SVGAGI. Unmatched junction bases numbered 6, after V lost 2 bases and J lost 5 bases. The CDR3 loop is CASSYPGLVNEQYF. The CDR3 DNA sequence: TGTGCCAGCAGTTACCCCGGACTAGTTAACGAGCAGTACTTC.

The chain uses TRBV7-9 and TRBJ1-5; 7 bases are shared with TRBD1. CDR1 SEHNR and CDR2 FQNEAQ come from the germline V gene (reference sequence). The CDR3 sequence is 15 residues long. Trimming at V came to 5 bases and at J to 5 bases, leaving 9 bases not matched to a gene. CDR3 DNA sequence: TGTGCCAGCAGCCCAACAGGGGCAGGAGATCAGCCCCAGCATTTT. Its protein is CASSPTGAGDQPQHF.

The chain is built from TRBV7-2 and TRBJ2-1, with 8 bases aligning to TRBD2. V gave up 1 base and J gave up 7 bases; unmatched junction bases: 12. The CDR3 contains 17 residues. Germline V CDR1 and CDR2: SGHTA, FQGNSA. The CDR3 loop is CASSLVGSGKAGNEQFF. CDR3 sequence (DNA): TGTGCCAGCAGCTTAGTTGGTAGCGGGAAGGCTGGGAATGAGCAGTTCTTC.

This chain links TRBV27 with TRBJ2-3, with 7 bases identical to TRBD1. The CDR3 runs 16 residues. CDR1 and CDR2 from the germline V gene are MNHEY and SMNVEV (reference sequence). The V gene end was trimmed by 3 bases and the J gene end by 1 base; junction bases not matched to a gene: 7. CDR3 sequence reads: CASSLDPGTGTDTQYF. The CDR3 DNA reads TGTGCCAGCAGTTTGGACCCCGGGACAGGCACAGATACGCAGTATTTT.

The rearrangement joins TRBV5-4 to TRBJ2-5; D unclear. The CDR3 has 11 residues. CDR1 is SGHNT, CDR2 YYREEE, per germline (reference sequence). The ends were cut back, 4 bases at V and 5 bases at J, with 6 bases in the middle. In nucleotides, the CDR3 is TGTGCCAGCAGCCTTCGGGAGACCCAGTACTTC. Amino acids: CASSLRETQYF.

CDR3 protein: CASSETGDTNYGYTF. The CDR3 nucleotides are TGTGCCAGCAGTGAAACAGGTGACACTAACTATGGCTACACCTTC. The rearrangement links TRBV2 to TRBJ1-2; possibly TRBD1 for D (5 bases). Trimming removed 2 bases at V and 0 bases at J, with 10 bases between. This CDR3 is 15 amino acids long. Germline CDR1 reads SNHLY; CDR2 reads FYNNEI.

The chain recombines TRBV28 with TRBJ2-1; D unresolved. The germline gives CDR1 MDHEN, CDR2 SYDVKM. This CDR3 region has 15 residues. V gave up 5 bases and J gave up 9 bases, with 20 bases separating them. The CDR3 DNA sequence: TGTGCCAGCAGTCCCATGCCCTCCGCCTGGCCTGAGCAGTTCTTC. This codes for CASSPMPSAWPEQFF.

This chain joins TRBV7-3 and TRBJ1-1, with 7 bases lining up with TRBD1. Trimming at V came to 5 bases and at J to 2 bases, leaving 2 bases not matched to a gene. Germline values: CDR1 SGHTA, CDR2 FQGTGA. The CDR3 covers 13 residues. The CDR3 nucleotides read TGTGCCAGCAGCAGGACAGGTAACACTGAAGCTTTCTTT. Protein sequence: CASSRTGNTEAFF.

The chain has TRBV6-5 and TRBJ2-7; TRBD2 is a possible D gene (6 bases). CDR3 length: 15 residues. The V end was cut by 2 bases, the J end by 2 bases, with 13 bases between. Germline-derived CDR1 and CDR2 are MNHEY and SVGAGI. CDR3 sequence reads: CASSYGGLTTYEQYF. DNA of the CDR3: TGTGCCAGCAGTTACGGGGGGTTGACAACCTACGAGCAGTACTTC.

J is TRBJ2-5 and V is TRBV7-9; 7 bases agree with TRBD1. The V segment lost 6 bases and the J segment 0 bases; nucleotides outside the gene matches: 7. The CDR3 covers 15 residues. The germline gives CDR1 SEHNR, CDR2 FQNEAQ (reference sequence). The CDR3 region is CASRRQGYDQETQYF. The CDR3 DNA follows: TGTGCCAGCAGGCGACAGGGATACGACCAAGAGACCCAGTACTTC.

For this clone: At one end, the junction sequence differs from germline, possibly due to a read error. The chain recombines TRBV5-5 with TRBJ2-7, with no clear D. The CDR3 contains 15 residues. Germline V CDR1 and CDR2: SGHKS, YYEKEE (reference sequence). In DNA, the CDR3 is TGTGCCAGCAGCTTTTTAGTGACACCGTCCTTCGAGCAGTACTTC. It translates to CASSFLVTPSFEQYF.

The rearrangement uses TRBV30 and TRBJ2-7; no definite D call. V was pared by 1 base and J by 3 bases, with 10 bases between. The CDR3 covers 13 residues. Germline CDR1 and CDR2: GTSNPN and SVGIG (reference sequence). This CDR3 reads CAWSEQPSYEQYF. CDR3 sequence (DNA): TGTGCCTGGAGTGAACAGCCCAGCTACGAGCAGTACTTC.

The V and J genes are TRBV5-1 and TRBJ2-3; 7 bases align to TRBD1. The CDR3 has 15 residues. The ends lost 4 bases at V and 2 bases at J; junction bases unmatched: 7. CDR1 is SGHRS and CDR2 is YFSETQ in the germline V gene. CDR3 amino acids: CASSRQGGYTDTQYF. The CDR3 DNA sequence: TGCGCCAGCAGCCGACAGGGCGGTTACACAGATACGCAGTATTTT.

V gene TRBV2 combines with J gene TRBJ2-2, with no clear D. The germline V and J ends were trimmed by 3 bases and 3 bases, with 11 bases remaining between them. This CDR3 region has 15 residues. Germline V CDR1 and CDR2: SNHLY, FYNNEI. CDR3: CASSESPAYTGELFF. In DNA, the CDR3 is TGTGCCAGCAGTGAGAGTCCTGCTTACACCGGGGAGCTGTTTTTT.

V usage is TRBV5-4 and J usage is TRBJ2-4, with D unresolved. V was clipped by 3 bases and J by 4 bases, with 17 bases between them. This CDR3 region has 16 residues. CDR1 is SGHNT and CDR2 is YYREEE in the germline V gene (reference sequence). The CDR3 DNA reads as TGTGCCAGCAGCTCGCCGGAGATGCCCTCTAAAAACATTCAGTACTTC. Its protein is CASSSPEMPSKNIQYF. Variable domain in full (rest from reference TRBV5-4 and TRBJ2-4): ETGVTQSPTHLIKTRGQQVTLRCSSQSGHNTVSWYQQALGQGPQFIFQYYREEENGRGNFPPRFSGLQFPNYSSELNVNALELDDSALYLCASSSPEMPSKNIQYFGAGTRLSVL.

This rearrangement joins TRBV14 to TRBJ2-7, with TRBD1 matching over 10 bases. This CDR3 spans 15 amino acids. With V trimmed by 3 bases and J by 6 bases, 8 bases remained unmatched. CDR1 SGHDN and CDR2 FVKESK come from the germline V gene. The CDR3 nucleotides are TGTGCCAGCAGCCAGGCCGGGACAGGGGCGGTCGAGCAGTACTTC. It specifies CASSQAGTGAVEQYF.

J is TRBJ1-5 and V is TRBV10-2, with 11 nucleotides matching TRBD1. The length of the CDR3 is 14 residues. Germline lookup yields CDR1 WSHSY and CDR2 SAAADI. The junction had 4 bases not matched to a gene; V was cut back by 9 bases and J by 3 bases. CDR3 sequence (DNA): TGCGCCAGTAGGGGACAGGGGGACAATCAGCCCCAGCATTTT. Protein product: CASRGQGDNQPQHF.

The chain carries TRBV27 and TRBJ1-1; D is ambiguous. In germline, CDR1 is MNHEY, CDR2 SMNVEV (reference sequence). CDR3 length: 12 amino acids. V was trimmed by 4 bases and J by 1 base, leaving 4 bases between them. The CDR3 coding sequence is TGTGCCAGCAGTTACGGGAACACTGAAGCTTTCTTT. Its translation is CASSYGNTEAFF.